These T cell receptor beta chains were read from a single sample in a study of blood T cells in healthy people across ages. TCRdb independently ran MiXCR on the 5' RACE reads; one entry per CDR3 protein. The sample contains about 780,000 distinct CDR3 sequences, around 45% of which appear only once. Sequencing was carried out using blood. These receptors all stem from a man older than 75 in good health. The CDR3 runs from the conserved cysteine through the conserved F or W. Each record gives: D gene, clone size, V gene, J gene, CDR3 DNA, CDR3 protein. D genes are given only for firm matches. Not every row has a clone size; where given, it reads once, few, many or a size class.

d_call: TRBD2
clone_size: many
v_call: TRBV3-1
j_call: TRBJ2-3
cdr3_nt: TGTGCCAGCAGCCAACTTGGCGCGGGAGGTACAGATACGCAGTATTTT
cdr3_aa: CASSQLGAGGTDTQYF

d_call: TRBD1
clone_size: few
v_call: TRBV7-8
j_call: TRBJ2-1
cdr3_nt: TGTGCCAGCAGCACCCCCGGGACAGGGGAGAGAGAGCAGTTCTTC
cdr3_aa: CASSTPGTGEREQFF

d_call: -
clone_size: few
v_call: TRBV6-1
j_call: TRBJ1-4
cdr3_nt: TGTGCCAGCCGTGCAACTAATGAAAAACTGTTTTTT
cdr3_aa: CASRATNEKLFF

d_call: -
clone_size: few
v_call: TRBV7-9
j_call: TRBJ2-6
cdr3_nt: TGTGCCAGCAGCCTCAGGGGTCCTGGGGCCAACGTCCTGACTTTC
cdr3_aa: CASSLRGPGANVLTF

d_call: TRBD1
clone_size: -
v_call: TRBV28
j_call: TRBJ2-7
cdr3_nt: TGTGCCAGCATGACCGGGACAGGGGACTACGAGCAGTACTTC
cdr3_aa: CASMTGTGDYEQYF

d_call: -
clone_size: few
v_call: TRBV7-3
j_call: TRBJ2-1
cdr3_nt: TGTGCCAGCAACAGGGACAATGAGCAGTTCTTC
cdr3_aa: CASNRDNEQFF

d_call: TRBD1
clone_size: -
v_call: TRBV25-1
j_call: TRBJ2-3
cdr3_nt: TGTGCCACCAAGGACAGGCTCAGCACAGATACGCAGTATTTT
cdr3_aa: CATKDRLSTDTQYF

d_call: -
clone_size: -
v_call: TRBV28
j_call: TRBJ2-7
cdr3_nt: TGTGCCAGCAGTTTATTGATGTCCGCCCGGGAGAGTGGGCTCTACGAGCAGTACTTC
cdr3_aa: CASSLLMSARESGLYEQYF

d_call: -
clone_size: -
v_call: TRBV9
j_call: TRBJ2-2
cdr3_nt: TGTGCCAGCAGCGTAGCTGACACCGGGGAGCTGTTTTTT
cdr3_aa: CASSVADTGELFF

d_call: -
clone_size: few
v_call: TRBV7-2
j_call: TRBJ2-5
cdr3_nt: TGTGCCAGCAGCTCTAGCAGGGTGGAGACCCAGTACTTC
cdr3_aa: CASSSSRVETQYF

d_call: -
clone_size: -
v_call: TRBV24-1
j_call: TRBJ2-5
cdr3_nt: TGTGCCACCAGTGACCCCGACAGACAGACCCAGTACTTC
cdr3_aa: CATSDPDRQTQYF

d_call: TRBD1
clone_size: once
v_call: TRBV2
j_call: TRBJ1-1
cdr3_nt: TGTGCCAGCGGAGAGACAGGGAAGGCTTTCTTT
cdr3_aa: CASGETGKAFF

d_call: TRBD1
clone_size: few
v_call: TRBV6-6
j_call: TRBJ2-1
cdr3_nt: TGTGCCAGCAGTTACTCGGTACAGGGGGCGGGTGAGCAGTTCTTC
cdr3_aa: CASSYSVQGAGEQFF

d_call: -
clone_size: few
v_call: TRBV29-1
j_call: TRBJ2-7
cdr3_nt: TGCGGCGTTGAAGACCAGAACTACGAGCAGTACTTC
cdr3_aa: CGVEDQNYEQYF

d_call: TRBD2
clone_size: many
v_call: TRBV27
j_call: TRBJ2-5
cdr3_nt: TGTGCCAGCAGGGGACTAGCGGGGCCCCAAGAGACCCAGTACTTC
cdr3_aa: CASRGLAGPQETQYF

d_call: TRBD2
clone_size: -
v_call: TRBV15
j_call: TRBJ2-3
cdr3_nt: TGTGCCACCAGCAGAGATCGGGAGGCTCTGGTATTCGGTACGCAGTATTTT
cdr3_aa: CATSRDREALVFGTQYF

d_call: TRBD1
clone_size: few
v_call: TRBV7-8
j_call: TRBJ1-1
cdr3_nt: TGTGCCAGCAGCCAGGACAGGGATAACACTGAAGCTTTCTTT
cdr3_aa: CASSQDRDNTEAFF

d_call: -
clone_size: -
v_call: TRBV30
j_call: TRBJ2-6
cdr3_nt: TGTGCCTGGAGCCGGTACGTCGGGGCCAACGTCCTGACTTTC
cdr3_aa: CAWSRYVGANVLTF

d_call: -
clone_size: -
v_call: TRBV20-1
j_call: TRBJ2-1
cdr3_nt: TGCAGTGCTAGAGATCAGGTAGCGGCCAACAATGAGCAGTTCTTC
cdr3_aa: CSARDQVAANNEQFF

d_call: -
clone_size: once
v_call: TRBV20-1
j_call: TRBJ2-1
cdr3_nt: TGCAGTGCTCCCAAGGCGGGTCGTTATCAGAATGAGCAGTTCTTC
cdr3_aa: CSAPKAGRYQNEQFF

d_call: TRBD2
clone_size: -
v_call: TRBV7-9
j_call: TRBJ2-3
cdr3_nt: TGTGCCAGCAGCCAGGGGACTAGCGGGGAGGGCAAAGATACGCAGTATTTT
cdr3_aa: CASSQGTSGEGKDTQYF

d_call: TRBD1
clone_size: -
v_call: TRBV6-5
j_call: TRBJ2-7
cdr3_nt: TGTGCCAGCAGTCAACAGGGGGCTTTAGGAGAGCAGTACTTC
cdr3_aa: CASSQQGALGEQYF

d_call: -
clone_size: once
v_call: TRBV28
j_call: TRBJ2-3
cdr3_nt: TGCGCCAGCAGTCCCGTTTCGGCACGAAGACGCGCAGATACGCAGTATTTT
cdr3_aa: CASSPVSARRRADTQYF

d_call: TRBD2
clone_size: -
v_call: TRBV29-1
j_call: TRBJ2-5
cdr3_nt: TGCAGCGTTAAAGAAAAGGGACTATGGGGGACCCAGTACTTC
cdr3_aa: CSVKEKGLWGTQYF

d_call: TRBD2
clone_size: -
v_call: TRBV4-2
j_call: TRBJ2-7
cdr3_nt: TGTGCCAGCAGCCAAGATCGGGCGGGAGGTCGATACGAGCAGTACTTC
cdr3_aa: CASSQDRAGGRYEQYF

d_call: -
clone_size: -
v_call: TRBV20-1
j_call: TRBJ2-5
cdr3_nt: TGCAGTGCTAGAGTCCCGGGGTGGAAACAAGAGACCCAGTACTTC
cdr3_aa: CSARVPGWKQETQYF

d_call: TRBD2
clone_size: -
v_call: TRBV7-8
j_call: TRBJ2-7
cdr3_nt: TGTGCCAGCAGCTCCAGGACTAGCGGGGTGTGGGGGATAAGCTCCTACAATGAGCAGTACTTC
cdr3_aa: CASSSRTSGVWGISSYNEQYF

d_call: -
clone_size: -
v_call: TRBV9
j_call: TRBJ1-6
cdr3_nt: TGTGCCAGCAGCGTCCAGTATAATTCACCCCCCCACTTT
cdr3_aa: CASSVQYNSPPHF

d_call: TRBD2
clone_size: -
v_call: TRBV5-1
j_call: TRBJ2-7
cdr3_nt: TGCGCCAGCAGCATCCTAGCGGGGGCTCACAATGAGCAGTACTTC
cdr3_aa: CASSILAGAHNEQYF

d_call: TRBD2
clone_size: few
v_call: TRBV18
j_call: TRBJ2-7
cdr3_nt: TGTGCCAGCTCACCGTCGGGAGGGCGACACTCCTACGAGCAGTACTTC
cdr3_aa: CASSPSGGRHSYEQYF

d_call: -
clone_size: -
v_call: TRBV4-1
j_call: TRBJ2-7
cdr3_nt: TGCGCCAGCAGCCAAGAGGGGGTATTAACCTACGAGCAGTACTTC
cdr3_aa: CASSQEGVLTYEQYF

d_call: TRBD2
clone_size: many
v_call: TRBV29-1
j_call: TRBJ2-1
cdr3_nt: TGCAGCTTGGGACTACACAATGAGCAGTTCTTC
cdr3_aa: CSLGLHNEQFF

d_call: -
clone_size: -
v_call: TRBV29-1
j_call: TRBJ2-1
cdr3_nt: TGCAGCGTTGAACGCGGGCAGGGAGGTAGGAATGAGCAGTTCTTC
cdr3_aa: CSVERGQGGRNEQFF

d_call: TRBD1
clone_size: -
v_call: TRBV6-1
j_call: TRBJ2-5
cdr3_nt: TGTGCCAGCAGTGAAGCTGGGACAGGGGAAGAGACCCAGTACTTC
cdr3_aa: CASSEAGTGEETQYF

d_call: -
clone_size: -
v_call: TRBV7-9
j_call: TRBJ2-5
cdr3_nt: TGTGCCAGCAGCCTCCGGGACATCCTCAATGAGCAGTACTTC
cdr3_aa: CASSLRDILNEQYF

d_call: -
clone_size: -
v_call: TRBV10-3
j_call: TRBJ1-1
cdr3_nt: TGTGCCATCAGCGACACGGACGGGACTGAAGCTTTCTTT
cdr3_aa: CAISDTDGTEAFF

d_call: -
clone_size: -
v_call: TRBV9
j_call: TRBJ2-5
cdr3_nt: TGTGCCAGCAGCGTAGGGGTCCCCAGGGCGACCCAGTACTTC
cdr3_aa: CASSVGVPRATQYF

d_call: TRBD2
clone_size: -
v_call: TRBV7-2
j_call: TRBJ2-3
cdr3_nt: TGTGCCAGCAGCTTAGCTGTGGGACTAGCGGTCGGGACGCAGTATTTT
cdr3_aa: CASSLAVGLAVGTQYF

d_call: -
clone_size: few
v_call: TRBV29-1
j_call: TRBJ2-5
cdr3_nt: TGCAGCGTTGGCGGCGGGGCTGACCAGTACTTC
cdr3_aa: CSVGGGADQYF

d_call: TRBD2
clone_size: -
v_call: TRBV6-1
j_call: TRBJ2-3
cdr3_nt: TGTGCCAGCATTTGGAGCGGGAGGACAGATACGCAGTATTTT
cdr3_aa: CASIWSGRTDTQYF

d_call: -
clone_size: few
v_call: TRBV29-1
j_call: TRBJ2-3
cdr3_nt: TGCAGCGTTGAAGGGACCTGGGGAGATACGCAGTATTTT
cdr3_aa: CSVEGTWGDTQYF

d_call: -
clone_size: -
v_call: TRBV20-1
j_call: TRBJ1-1
cdr3_nt: TGCAGTACAACGAGGACAGCTAACACTGAAGCTTTCTTT
cdr3_aa: CSTTRTANTEAFF

d_call: TRBD2
clone_size: few
v_call: TRBV20-1
j_call: TRBJ2-7
cdr3_nt: TGCAGTGCTGGTAGTCCCAGCGGGAGTGACGAGCAGTACTTC
cdr3_aa: CSAGSPSGSDEQYF

d_call: -
clone_size: -
v_call: TRBV4-3
j_call: TRBJ2-3
cdr3_nt: TGCGCCAGCAGCCAAGATCGAGCAGGGGTCCCAGATACGCAGTATTTT
cdr3_aa: CASSQDRAGVPDTQYF

d_call: -
clone_size: -
v_call: TRBV7-2
j_call: TRBJ1-2
cdr3_nt: TGTGCCAGCAGCCCAAACACGGGCTATGGCTACACCTTC
cdr3_aa: CASSPNTGYGYTF

d_call: TRBD1
clone_size: few
v_call: TRBV2
j_call: TRBJ2-6
cdr3_nt: TGTGCCAGCAGACCGGGACAGGGGGCCAACGTCCTGACTTTC
cdr3_aa: CASRPGQGANVLTF